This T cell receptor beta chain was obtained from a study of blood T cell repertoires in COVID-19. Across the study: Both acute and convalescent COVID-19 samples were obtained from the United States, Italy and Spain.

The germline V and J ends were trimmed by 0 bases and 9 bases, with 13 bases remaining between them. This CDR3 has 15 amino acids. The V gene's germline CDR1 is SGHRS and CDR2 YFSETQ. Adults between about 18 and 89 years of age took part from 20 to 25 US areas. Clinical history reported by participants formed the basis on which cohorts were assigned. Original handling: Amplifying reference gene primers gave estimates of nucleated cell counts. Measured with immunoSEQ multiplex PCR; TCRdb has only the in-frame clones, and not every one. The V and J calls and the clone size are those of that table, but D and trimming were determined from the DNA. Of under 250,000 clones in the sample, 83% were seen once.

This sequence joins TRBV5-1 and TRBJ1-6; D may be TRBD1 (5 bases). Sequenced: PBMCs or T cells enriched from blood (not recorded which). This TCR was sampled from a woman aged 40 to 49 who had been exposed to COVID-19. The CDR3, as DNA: TGCGCCAGCAGCTTGGGGACGGGGGAGAGTTCACCCCTCCACTTT. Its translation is CASSLGTGESSPLHF.